This note documents a single T cell receptor (beta chain) sequence. Its target is unknown. The CDR3 consists of 14 residues. The V and J ends lost 3 bases and 3 bases, in that order; junction bases with no gene match: 3. CDR1 and CDR2 (germline): MGHRA, YSYEKL. Data came from immunoSEQ multiplex PCR; TCRdb stores just in-frame clones and leaves some out. The sample includes over 150,000 clones, 70% to 90% of them seen just once. The record originates from a study of cytomegalovirus exposure and HLA in healthy donors. Broader study findings: The study labeled around 160 TCR beta chains cytomegalovirus-associated.

Sequenced input: PBMCs. This TCR was sampled from a woman aged 18-35 years in good health and CMV-seronegative. This sequence joins TRBV4-1 and TRBJ2-3; the match to TRBD2 covers 7 bases. The CDR3 bases are TGCGCCAGCAGCCAGGGGGGGAGTACAGATACGCAGTATTTT. Translating gives CASSQGGSTDTQYF.